These 3 T cell receptor beta chains came from one sample sequenced in a study of identical twins. TCRdb reanalysed the 5' RACE reads using MiXCR and keeps one entry per CDR3 protein. Of 1.5 million to 2 million distinct CDR3 sequences listed, roughly a third are singletons. Material for sequencing was cord blood. These receptors came from a newborn girl in good health.

This clonotype was detected a few times. The chain has TRBV13 and TRBJ2-1, with 12 bases aligning to TRBD1. The germline V gene encodes CDR1 PRHDT and CDR2 FYEKMQ (reference sequence). V was clipped by 3 bases and J by 5 bases; unmatched bases: 8. The CDR3 has 17 amino acids. The CDR3 is CASSFIGDRGRDNEQFF. The CDR3 DNA reads as TGTGCCAGCAGCTTTATCGGGGACAGGGGGCGCGACAATGAGCAGTTCTTC.

The chain links TRBV29-1 to TRBJ1-3; D not resolved. There are 12 residues in the CDR3. Trimming stripped 4 bases from V and 4 bases from J, with 8 bases between. Germline CDR1 SQVTM, CDR2 ANQGSEA. The CDR3 sequence: CSVVVGGNTIYF. In nucleotides, the CDR3 is TGCAGCGTTGTGGTAGGAGGAAACACCATATATTTT. The full variable domain, rest sourced from reference TRBV29-1 and TRBJ1-3, is SAVISQKPSRDICQRGTSLTIQCQVDSQVTMMFWYRQQPGQSLTLIATANQGSEATYESGFVIDKFPISRPNLTFSTLTVSNMSPEDSSIYLCSVVVGGNTIYFGEGSWLTVV.

The sample holds a few counts of this clonotype. This sequence joins TRBV24-1 and TRBJ2-5, with D possibly being TRBD2 (5 bases). The ends were cut back, 2 bases at V and 4 bases at J, with 10 bases in the middle. CDR1 and CDR2 (germline): KGHDR, SFDVKD. CDR3 size: 14 residues. Here the CDR3 reads CATSDWASPETQYF. For the CDR3, the DNA is TGTGCCACCAGTGATTGGGCTAGCCCAGAGACCCAGTACTTC.